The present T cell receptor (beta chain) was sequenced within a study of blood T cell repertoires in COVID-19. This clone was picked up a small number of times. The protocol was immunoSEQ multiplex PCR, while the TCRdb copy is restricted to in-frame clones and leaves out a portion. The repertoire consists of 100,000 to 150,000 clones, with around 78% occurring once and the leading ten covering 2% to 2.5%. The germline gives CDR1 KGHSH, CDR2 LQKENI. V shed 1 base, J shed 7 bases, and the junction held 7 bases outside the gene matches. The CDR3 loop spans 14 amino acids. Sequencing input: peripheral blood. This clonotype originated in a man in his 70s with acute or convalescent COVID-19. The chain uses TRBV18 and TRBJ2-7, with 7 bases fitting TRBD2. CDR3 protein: CASSPRGGTEEQYF. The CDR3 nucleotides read TGTGCCAGCTCACCACGGGGAGGGACGGAGGAGCAGTACTTC.